Listed below are T cell receptor beta chains from one sample, sequenced in a study of somatic mutations in cytotoxic T cells in rheumatoid arthritis. Sequencing was performed with immunoSEQ multiplex PCR; in TCRdb, only in-frame clones are kept and a portion is missing. The sample holds approximately 4,800 clones, 75% to 85% seen once. Sequenced here: CD8+ T cells sorted from blood, sampled at a follow-up visit. The receptors here all came from a man between 40 and 49 years old with rheumatoid arthritis. CDR3s include the opening cysteine and the closing phenylalanine or tryptophan. D genes are given only for firm matches. Expanded clones are given a class, and other clones once, few, many or no size at all.

CDR3nt	CDR3aa	v_gene	j_gene	abundance	d_gene
TGTGCCAGCAGCTTAGCCCGGGCGTCGGGTGAAAAACTGTTTTTT	CASSLARASGEKLFF	TRBV7-6	TRBJ1-4	few	-
TGTGCCAGTAGTATACCCCCGTCCGGGACAGGTTCCTACGAGCAGTACTTC	CASSIPPSGTGSYEQYF	TRBV19	TRBJ2-7	-	TRBD1
TGCAGCGCCGTACTAACAGGGTTCCGGGAGCTGTTTTTT	CSAVLTGFRELFF	TRBV29-1	TRBJ2-2	once	-
TGTGCCAGCAGCTTAAGAGCCCCCCTTGCGAGCGGGCCCGGAGATACGCAGTATTTT	CASSLRAPLASGPGDTQYF	TRBV11-2	TRBJ2-3	-	-
TGTGCCAGCAGCTTAGATCCCGGGAGGGCCCTATATTACGAGCAGTACTTC	CASSLDPGRALYYEQYF	TRBV7-6	TRBJ2-7	once	TRBD2
TGTGCCAGCAGCCCCGAGAGGAGGACTGAAGCTTTCTTT	CASSPERRTEAFF	TRBV4-2	TRBJ1-1	-	-
TGTGCCAGCAGCTTAGCGCAGCGGATCACAGATACGCAGTATTTT	CASSLAQRITDTQYF	TRBV7-9	TRBJ2-3	-	-
TGCGCCAGCAGCCACCGAGTTGATCCCCCTGAGCAGTTCTTC	CASSHRVDPPEQFF	TRBV4-3	TRBJ2-1	once	-
TGTGCCAGCAGCCCTGATTACAGGGGTGACGGCAATCAGCCCCAGCATTTT	CASSPDYRGDGNQPQHF	TRBV7-9	TRBJ1-5	-	TRBD1
-	CASTFGNGRADEQFF	TRBV7-9	TRBJ2-1	once	-
TGTGCCAGCAGTGAATGGACAGGGGGCCCCTATGGCTACACCTTC	CASSEWTGGPYGYTF	TRBV6-1	TRBJ1-2	-	TRBD1
TGTGCCAGCAGCACGAACAGGGGGCGCCGGGAGCAGTACTTC	CASSTNRGRREQYF	TRBV5-4	TRBJ2-7	-	TRBD1
TGTGCCTGGAGTGAGACAGACTTCGCTCGAAATTCACCCCTCCACTTT	CAWSETDFARNSPLHF	TRBV30	TRBJ1-6	-	-
TGTGCCAGCAGCTTAGCGTGGCAGCCGAACACTGAAGCTTTCTTT	CASSLAWQPNTEAFF	TRBV7-9	TRBJ1-1	-	-
TGTGCCACCAGCAGAGAGAGATGGGATGAGCAGTTCTTC	CATSRERWDEQFF	TRBV15	TRBJ2-1	-	-
TGTGCCAGCAGTTACTCGGGACTAGCGGGGGGAAATGAGCAGTTCTTC	CASSYSGLAGGNEQFF	TRBV6-5	TRBJ2-1	-	TRBD2
TGCGCCAGCAGCCAAGGGGGACCCTACGAGCAGTACTTC	CASSQGGPYEQYF	TRBV4-1	TRBJ2-7	-	-
TGTGCCAGCAGTCGTACCCCAGGGGGCCAAGAGACCCAGTACTTC	CASSRTPGGQETQYF	TRBV27	TRBJ2-5	-	TRBD1
TGTGCCAGCTCACCAGACTCTAGCGGGAGGTGGTACAAAAACATTCAGTACTTC	CASSPDSSGRWYKNIQYF	TRBV18	TRBJ2-4	once	TRBD2
TGTGCCAGCAGCAACCGGGTGGGCCGCAATCAGCCCCAGCATTTT	CASSNRVGRNQPQHF	TRBV7-9	TRBJ1-5	-	-
TGTGCCAGCAGCTTAGGCGGAGGGCCTTTGTACGAGCAGTACTTC	CASSLGGGPLYEQYF	TRBV7-6	TRBJ2-7	-	-
TGTGCCAGCACCGAAGGGGGTATTCAGTACTTC	CASTEGGIQYF	TRBV2	TRBJ2-4	-	-
TGTGCCAGCACCCTGACACTCTCTGGGGCCAACGTCCTGACTTTC	CASTLTLSGANVLTF	TRBV6-5	TRBJ2-6	-	-
TGTGCCAGCAGTGGATCCCCAGAGAGCAATCAGCCCCAGCATTTT	CASSGSPESNQPQHF	TRBV6-1	TRBJ1-5	few	-
TGTGCCAGCAGCGGACAGCGGCAGTCCTACGAGCAGTACTTC	CASSGQRQSYEQYF	TRBV7-8	TRBJ2-7	-	-
TGTGCCAGCACCAAAACGACAGGACTGAGGGTAACCTACGAGCAGTACTTC	CASTKTTGLRVTYEQYF	TRBV5-8	TRBJ2-7	-	-
TGTGCCAGCAGTTTAATGGAGAAGCCCTACGAGCAGTACTTC	CASSLMEKPYEQYF	TRBV27	TRBJ2-7	-	-
TGTGCCAGCAGCCCCTTGACTAACTACGAGCAGTACTTC	CASSPLTNYEQYF	TRBV4-2	TRBJ2-7	-	-
TGTGCCAGCAGTTACGGGATAAGTGGAACCGGGGAGCTGTTTTTT	CASSYGISGTGELFF	TRBV27	TRBJ2-2	-	-
TGTGCCAGCAGTTTAAAGCGGGGCGCCACAGATACGCAGTATTTT	CASSLKRGATDTQYF	TRBV27	TRBJ2-3	-	TRBD2
TGTGCCAGCAGCACGACTAGCGGGGATTCCTACAATGAGCAGTTCTTC	CASSTTSGDSYNEQFF	TRBV7-9	TRBJ2-1	-	TRBD2
TGTGCCAGCAGCTCGCGTTTTGAGGAGTCAGATACGCAGTATTTT	CASSSRFEESDTQYF	TRBV27	TRBJ2-3	-	-
TGTGCCTGGAGTCTCTATCATCACAGGGGTTTCACTGAAGCTTTCTTT	CAWSLYHHRGFTEAFF	TRBV30	TRBJ1-1	few	TRBD1
TGTGCCAGCAGAACAGGGTCTGGGGCCAACGTCCTGACTTTC	CASRTGSGANVLTF	TRBV27	TRBJ2-6	-	-
TGTGCCAGCAGAACCCGGCCGGGACAGGGGCTCTCGAACACTGAAGCTTTCTTT	CASRTRPGQGLSNTEAFF	TRBV5-8	TRBJ1-1	-	TRBD1
TGTGCCAGCAGCCCCCCGGACAATGAGCAGTTCTTC	CASSPPDNEQFF	TRBV9	TRBJ2-1	-	-
TGTGCCAGCAGTTTTCGTGGTAGCGGGAGAAAGTCGCAGTACTTC	CASSFRGSGRKSQYF	TRBV28	TRBJ2-7	-	TRBD2
TGTGCCAGCAGCCCGGTGGCTAGCGGGTGGTATGAGCAGTTCTTC	CASSPVASGWYEQFF	TRBV5-4	TRBJ2-1	-	TRBD2
TGTGCCAGCAGTTTCACCCTCGGGGGAGGGCAGTACTTC	CASSFTLGGGQYF	TRBV6-5	TRBJ2-7	once	-
TGTGCCAGCAGCTTAAACCAACCAAGAACCTTTGACAGGGCCATTGAGCAGTTCTTC	CASSLNQPRTFDRAIEQFF	TRBV7-2	TRBJ2-1	-	TRBD1
TGTGCCATCAGTGAGGACAGGGGGCCGGTGAGTGGGGCCAACGTCCTGACTTTC	CAISEDRGPVSGANVLTF	TRBV10-3	TRBJ2-6	-	TRBD1
TGTGCCAGCAGCCAAGAGGCAGGGGGCCTCTTCTACGAGCAGTACTTC	CASSQEAGGLFYEQYF	TRBV4-2	TRBJ2-7	-	TRBD1
TGTGCCAGCAGTCCTGAGGGACAGGGAACTAGCACAGATACGCAGTATTTT	CASSPEGQGTSTDTQYF	TRBV27	TRBJ2-3	-	TRBD1
TGTGCCAGCAGTTTGGGGGGGAGGAGATACAATGAGCAGTTCTTC	CASSLGGRRYNEQFF	TRBV28	TRBJ2-1	-	TRBD2
TGTGCCAGCACCGTAGTGGGTCTAGCTTCGAACACCGGGGAGCTGTTTTTT	CASTVVGLASNTGELFF	TRBV21-1	TRBJ2-2	-	-
TGTGCCAGTAGCACAGGGACCTTCGGTTGGAATGAAAAACTGTTTTTT	CASSTGTFGWNEKLFF	TRBV19	TRBJ1-4	-	-
TGTGCCAGCAGTGACAGGGGAATCTATGGCTACACCTTC	CASSDRGIYGYTF	TRBV25-1	TRBJ1-2	-	-
TGTGCCAGCAGTTTATATCAGGGCAACCAGCCCCAGCATTTT	CASSLYQGNQPQHF	TRBV28	TRBJ1-5	few	-
TGTGCCTGGAGCGCCGCTACAGGGCTGAACACTGAAGCTTTCTTT	CAWSAATGLNTEAFF	TRBV30	TRBJ1-1	-	-
TGTGCCAGCAGCATTACCGGGAGCTATGGCTACACCTTC	CASSITGSYGYTF	TRBV5-6	TRBJ1-2	-	-
TGTGCCAGCAGGGTCCGGGACTTTAAGGGCTACACCTTC	CASRVRDFKGYTF	TRBV28	TRBJ1-2	-	-
TGTGCCAGCAGCTTTCTAGGGGGGGGCGCGAGCAATCAGCCCCAGCATTTT	CASSFLGGGASNQPQHF	TRBV7-8	TRBJ1-5	once	-
TGCGCCAGCAGCCAATGGATGGACAGGAGCTCTGGAAACACCATATATTTT	CASSQWMDRSSGNTIYF	TRBV4-1	TRBJ1-3	-	TRBD1
TGTGCCAGCAGCTTAGGCAGGGGCAATCAGCCCCAGCATTTT	CASSLGRGNQPQHF	TRBV7-8	TRBJ1-5	-	-